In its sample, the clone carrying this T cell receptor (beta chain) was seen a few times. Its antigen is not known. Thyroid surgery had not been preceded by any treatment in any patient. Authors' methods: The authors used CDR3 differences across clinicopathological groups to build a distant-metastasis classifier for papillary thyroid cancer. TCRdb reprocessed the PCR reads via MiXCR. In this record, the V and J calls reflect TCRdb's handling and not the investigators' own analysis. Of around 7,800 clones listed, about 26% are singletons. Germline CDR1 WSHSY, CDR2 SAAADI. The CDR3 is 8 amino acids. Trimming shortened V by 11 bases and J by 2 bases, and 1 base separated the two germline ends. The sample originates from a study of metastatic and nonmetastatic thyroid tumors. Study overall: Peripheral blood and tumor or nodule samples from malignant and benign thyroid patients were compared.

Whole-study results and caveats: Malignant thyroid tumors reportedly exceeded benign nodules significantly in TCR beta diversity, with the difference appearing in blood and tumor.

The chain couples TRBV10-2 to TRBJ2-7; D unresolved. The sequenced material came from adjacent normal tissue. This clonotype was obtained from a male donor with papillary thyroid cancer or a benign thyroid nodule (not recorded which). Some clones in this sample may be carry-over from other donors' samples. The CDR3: CAAYEQYF. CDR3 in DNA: TGCGCCGCCTACGAGCAGTACTTC.